This TCR beta chain was captured by sequencing in a study of human T cells and chemical hapten exposure. The wider study: Patch tests put 0.01% DPC on the upper back, read at 6 days.

Individual cDNA molecules received unique molecular identifiers in the library. TCRdb reprocessed the RACE reads with MiXCR, giving one entry per CDR3 protein. The sample gives about 82,000 distinct CDR3 sequences, roughly 13% of which show up once; 4.5% to 6% is in the top ten. This clonotype has at least ten counts. Described time point: patch test 3, about 24 weeks after DPC sensitization. Treatment: therapeutic diphenylcyclopropenone sensitization with weekly scalp DPC. The ends were cut back, 4 bases at V and 0 bases at J, with 5 bases in the middle. CDR3 length equals 13 residues. CDR1 is SNHLY and CDR2 is FYNNEI in the germline V gene.

Sequenced here: whole blood, sampled in connection with sensitization to the hapten diphenylcyclopropenone (DPC). The receptor was isolated from a woman aged 50 to 65 with alopecia areata. Some clones in this sample may be carry-over from other donors' samples. This sequence joins TRBV2 and TRBJ2-3; D unclear. In DNA, the CDR3 is TGTGCCAGCAGTGCGGACAGCACAGATACGCAGTATTTT. This codes for CASSADSTDTQYF.